Listed here are 9 T cell receptor beta chains from one sample, sequenced in a study of cytotoxic CD8 clonotypes in ibrutinib-treated CLL. Data came from immunoSEQ multiplex PCR; TCRdb stores just in-frame clones and leaves some out. Counted here are around 50,000 clones, around 60% occurring once; the ten biggest clones make up about a fifth. Sequencing was performed on PBMCs, taken after 24 months of ibrutinib treatment. These receptors all stem from a human donor with chronic lymphocytic leukemia.

The chain recombines TRBV15 with TRBJ1-2; no firm D call. The CDR3 totals 15 residues. Germline values: CDR1 LNHNV, CDR2 YYDKDF (reference sequence). Trimming stripped 1 base from V and 4 bases from J, with 13 bases between. In DNA form, the CDR3 reads TGTGCCACCAGCAGAGTGGGAGAGTCACCCTATGGCTACACCTTC. It is translated as CATSRVGESPYGYTF.

The rearrangement uses TRBV28 and TRBJ1-1; 11 bases fit TRBD1. The CDR3 totals 14 residues. CDR1 and CDR2 from the germline V gene are MDHEN and SYDVKM. V gave up 5 bases and J gave up 4 bases; unmatched junction bases: 3. CDR3 region: CASSRDRGGTEAFF. CDR3 bases: TGTGCCAGCAGTAGGGACAGGGGGGGCACTGAAGCTTTCTTT.

V gene TRBV7-8 combines with J gene TRBJ2-5; D assignment may be TRBD1 or TRBD2 (7 bases each). The length of the CDR3 is 13 residues. Germline assignment: CDR1 SGHVS and CDR2 FQNEAQ. Between the trimmed V and J ends, which lost 10 bases and 5 bases, there was a span of 17 bases. This CDR3 reads CATSGGGYETQYF. The CDR3 region has the DNA TGTGCCACCTCAGGGGGGGGCTACGAGACCCAGTACTTC.

The chain uses TRBV5-3 and TRBJ1-4; D ambiguous. TRBV5-3 belongs to the ORF category, with a function that is uncertain. Trimming cost V 8 bases and J 8 bases, with 13 bases left between them. The CDR3 is made up of 12 amino acids. CDR3 in amino acids: CASSRRAEKLFF. The DNA of the CDR3 is TGTGCCAGCAGCCGTAGGGCCGAAAAACTGTTTTTT.

In nucleotides, the CDR3 is TGTGCCAGCAGCGTAGCCCTTCCGGCTAGCACCAACACCGGGGAGCTGTTTTTT. Its translation is CASSVALPASTNTGELFF. The V gene is TRBV9, the J gene TRBJ2-2, with TRBD2 as a possible D gene (5 bases). The V gene lost 0 bases and the J gene lost 2 bases, with 17 bases spanning the gap. Germline V gene lookup returns CDR1 SGDLS and CDR2 YYNGEE. The CDR3 length is 18 residues.

This rearrangement joins TRBV6-5 to TRBJ1-1; D is undetermined. This CDR3 has 15 amino acids. V gave up 3 bases and J gave up 1 base, with 12 bases separating them. Germline-derived CDR1 and CDR2 are MNHEY and SVGAGI. CDR3: CASSYPYPRNTEAFF. CDR3 DNA sequence: TGTGCCAGCAGTTATCCCTATCCCCGGAACACTGAAGCTTTCTTT.

This clone was recorded a few times. V is TRBV7-2 and J is TRBJ1-1; perhaps TRBD1 as D (5 bases). CDR3 size: 15 residues. Trimming stripped 4 bases from V and 5 bases from J, with 17 bases between. The germline gives CDR1 SGHTA, CDR2 FQGNSA. In DNA, the CDR3 is TGTGCCAGCAGCTCGTACCGGTTGGGGGGGACTGAAGCTTTCTTT. Translation gives CASSSYRLGGTEAFF.

The V and J genes are TRBV5-1 and TRBJ1-2; 7 bases are a match to TRBD1. Germline CDR1 reads SGHRS; CDR2 reads YFSETQ. The length of the CDR3 is 14 residues. The ends lost 0 bases at V and 7 bases at J; junction bases unmatched: 6. CDR3: CASSLGQGLGGYTF. The CDR3 DNA follows: TGCGCCAGCAGCTTGGGACAGGGATTAGGTGGCTACACCTTC.

The CDR3 DNA follows: TGTGCCAGCAGCCGCCTTATGTGGCCCCAGCATTTT. Protein sequence: CASSRLMWPQHF. J is TRBJ1-5 and V is TRBV28; D remains unclear. The CDR3 is made up of 12 amino acids. V lost 6 bases and J lost 9, with 12 bases in between. From germline, CDR1 is MDHEN and CDR2 SYDVKM.